These 26 T cell receptor beta chains were sequenced from one sample in a study of T cell changes during pregnancy in multiple sclerosis. Profiled with immunoSEQ multiplex PCR; TCRdb holds only in-frame clones, not every one. The data show around 97,000 clones, about 90% seen once. The material was peripheral blood, obtained after pregnancy. The receptors stem from a female donor with multiple sclerosis, enrolled in a pregnancy study.

V and J are TRBV2 and TRBJ2-3; perhaps TRBD2 as D (6 bases). This CDR3 comprises 13 residues. CDR1 is SNHLY and CDR2 is FYNNEI in the germline V gene. Trimming shortened V by 6 bases and J by 4 bases, and 11 bases separated the two germline ends. The CDR3 nucleotides are TGTGCCAGCAGAGAGGCGGGGCCAGATACGCAGTATTTT. Residues: CASREAGPDTQYF.

CDR3 nucleotide sequence: TGTGCCAGCAGTGAAGCGTTGTCGAACTATGGCTACACCTTC. Translated: CASSEALSNYGYTF. This chain connects TRBV6-1 to TRBJ1-2; no definite D call. From germline, CDR1 is MNHNS and CDR2 SASEGT. V was cut by 0 bases and J by 2 bases, with 7 bases left in between. CDR3 length equals 14 residues.

This clone appeared a single time. V and J are TRBV7-9 and TRBJ1-2; D might be TRBD1 (6 bases). Germline CDR1 SEHNR, CDR2 FQNEAQ (reference sequence). Trimming took off 3 bases at V and 4 bases at J, with 9 bases between the two ends. The CDR3 extends over 13 amino acids. CDR3 amino acids: CASSLGGAYGYTF. CDR3 coding DNA: TGTGCCAGCAGCTTGGGGGGGGCCTATGGCTACACCTTC. The entire variable domain, with the rest obtained from reference TRBV7-9 and TRBJ1-2, is as follows: DTGVSQNPRHKITKRGQNVTFRCDPISEHNRLYWYRQTLGQGPEFLTYFQNEAQLEKSRLLSDRFSAERPKGSFSTLEIQRTEQGDSAMYLCASSLGGAYGYTFGSGTRLTVV.

The chain is built from TRBV4-2 and TRBJ2-7; tentatively, D is TRBD1 (6 bases). Germline CDR1 is LGHNA and CDR2 is YNFKEQ. The CDR3 is made up of 14 amino acids. Trimming removed 0 bases from V and 5 bases from J, with 11 bases in between. CDR3 in DNA: TGTGCCAGCAGCCAAGACAGGGGAGTACACGAGCAGTACTTC. Its translation is CASSQDRGVHEQYF.

CDR3 amino acids: CASSSVSEADTQYF. DNA for the CDR3: TGTGCCAGCAGTAGCGTCTCCGAAGCGGATACGCAGTATTTT. The rearrangement uses TRBV27 and TRBJ2-3; D is ambiguous. The germline CDR1 and CDR2 sequences are MNHEY and SMNVEV (reference sequence). The length of the CDR3 is 14 residues. V was trimmed by 5 bases and J by 6 bases, leaving 15 bases between them.

The genes are TRBV28 and TRBJ2-2; TRBD2 matches at 14 bases. Germline V gene sequence: CDR1 MDHEN, CDR2 SYDVKM. There are 19 residues in the CDR3. V dropped 6 bases and J dropped 5; count of bases not matched to a gene: 14. Written as DNA, the CDR3 is TGTGCCAGCAGGGGCGGCCTGGGACTAGCGGGAGCATCAACCGGGGAGCTGTTTTTT. Amino acids: CASRGGLGLAGASTGELFF.

A single count supports this clone. CDR3 sequence (DNA): TGTGCAAGTCGCTTAGCGTTTTTCGGGAGGGCCGAGTTCTTC. It specifies CASRLAFFGRAEFF. The J gene is TRBJ2-1, the V gene TRBV12-2; the table's D gene call, TRBD2, was not cross checked with the DNA. TRBV12-2 has pseudogene status. The length of the CDR3 is 14 residues.

The gene calls are TRBV2 and TRBJ1-2, with D perhaps TRBD1 (6 bases). The V gene lost 5 bases and the J gene lost 7 bases, with 14 bases spanning the gap. Germline V lookup: CDR1 SNHLY, CDR2 FYNNEI. This CDR3 has 13 amino acids. The DNA for the CDR3 is TGTGCCAGCAGTTTGGTAGGGGGAAGTGGCTACACCTTC. Protein product: CASSLVGGSGYTF. Based on the CDR3 plus reference TRBV2 and TRBJ1-2, the full variable domain is EPEVTQTPSHQVTQMGQEVILRCVPISNHLYFYWYRQILGQKVEFLVSFYNNEISEKSEIFDDQFSVERPDGSNFTLKIRSTKLEDSAMYFCASSLVGGSGYTFGSGTRLTVV.

CDR3 region: CASSNPGSSGWEKLFF. CDR3 coding DNA: TGTGCCAGCAGCAATCCCGGATCATCGGGTTGGGAAAAACTGTTTTTT. The chain joins TRBV9 to TRBJ1-4; no definite D call. V shed 4 bases and J shed 8 bases, with 21 bases lying between them. This CDR3 contains 16 residues. Germline V gene data show CDR1 as SGDLS and CDR2 as YYNGEE.

In this sample, this clone turned up once. The chain combines TRBV5-8 with TRBJ1-1; possibly TRBD1 for D (6 bases). The CDR3 runs to 14 residues. V was shortened by 2 bases and J by 6 bases, with 14 bases between the two germline ends. Germline V gene data show CDR1 as SGHTS and CDR2 as YDEGEE. For the CDR3, the DNA is TGTGCCAGCAGCTTATGGGCAGGGGAGCCTGAAGCTTTCTTT. Translation: CASSLWAGEPEAFF.

The chain joins TRBV5-1 to TRBJ1-3; D gene uncertain. The germline V gene encodes CDR1 SGHRS and CDR2 YFSETQ. The length of the CDR3 is 13 residues. With 4 bases removed from V and 1 base from J, the gap between germline ends came to 6 bases. The CDR3 sequence: CASSLGSGNTIYF. CDR3 DNA sequence: TGCGCCAGCAGCCTCGGTTCTGGAAACACCATATATTTT.

This CDR3 reads CASRKITGALDTEAFF. As DNA, the CDR3 is TGTGCCAGCAGAAAGATTACAGGGGCGCTGGACACTGAAGCTTTCTTT. The V gene is TRBV21-1, the J gene TRBJ1-1; the D segment call TRBD1 is taken from the table without a DNA check. TRBV21-1 is labeled a pseudogene. There are 16 residues in the CDR3.

The chain has TRBV11-3 and TRBJ2-7; perhaps TRBD1 as D (6 bases). Germline V gives CDR1 SGHNT, CDR2 YENEEA. The length of the CDR3 is 14 residues. V was trimmed by 1 base and J by 6 bases, leaving 13 bases between them. The CDR3 bases are TGTGCCAGCAGCTTAGGCGCAGGGGTGGGCGAGCAGTACTTC. Its protein product is CASSLGAGVGEQYF.

The genes are TRBV9 and TRBJ1-4; possible D gene TRBD1, 6 bases. CDR1 is SGDLS, CDR2 YYNGEE, per germline. The ends were cut back, 4 bases at V and 0 bases at J, with 16 bases in the middle. The CDR3 has 17 amino acids. CDR3 amino acids: CASSRGTNPATNEKLFF. The CDR3 coding sequence is TGTGCCAGCAGCCGAGGGACAAACCCTGCAACTAATGAAAAACTGTTTTTT. The variable domain in full, with the rest retrieved from reference TRBV9 and TRBJ1-4, is DSGVTQTPKHLITATGQRVTLRCSPRSGDLSVYWYQQSLDQGLQFLIQYYNGEERAKGNILERFSAQQFPDLHSELNLSSLELGDSALYFCASSRGTNPATNEKLFFGSGTQLSVL.

As DNA, the CDR3 is TGTGCCAGCTCCTTCGGGACTAGTGGGTACGAGCAGTACTTC. Translation: CASSFGTSGYEQYF. The rearrangement links TRBV6-1 to TRBJ2-7; 8 nucleotides align to TRBD2. V gave up 8 bases and J gave up 4 bases; unmatched junction bases: 10. The CDR3 has 14 residues. The germline V gene encodes CDR1 MNHNS and CDR2 SASEGT.

V usage is TRBV19 and J usage is TRBJ2-7; TRBD1 matches at 9 bases. Trimming at V came to 4 bases and at J to 5 bases, leaving 6 bases not matched to a gene. This CDR3 is 14 amino acids long. Per the germline V gene, CDR1 is LNHDA and CDR2 is SQIVND (reference sequence). CDR3 region: CASSTSWTGDEQYF. DNA of the CDR3: TGTGCCAGTAGTACCTCGTGGACAGGGGACGAGCAGTACTTC.

The genes are TRBV19 and TRBJ2-1, with 7 bases that match TRBD2. The CDR3 loop spans 15 amino acids. The J segment lost 2 bases and the V segment lost 7 bases, leaving 8 bases of the junction unmatched. CDR1 and CDR2 (germline): LNHDA, SQIVND (reference sequence). Here the CDR3 reads CASTRAGWTYNEQFF. The CDR3 DNA is TGTGCCAGTACAAGAGCGGGGTGGACCTACAATGAGCAGTTCTTC. Based on the CDR3 plus reference TRBV19 and TRBJ2-1, the full variable domain is DGGITQSPKYLFRKEGQNVTLSCEQNLNHDAMYWYRQDPGQGLRLIYYSQIVNDFQKGDIAEGYSVSREKKESFPLTVTSAQKNPTAFYLCASTRAGWTYNEQFFGPGTRLTVL.

The CDR3, as DNA: TGTGCCAGCAGCTCAGACAGGGGCTATCAGCCCCAGCATTTT. Protein sequence: CASSSDRGYQPQHF. This chain connects TRBV7-4 to TRBJ1-5, with 8 bases that match TRBD1. The length of the CDR3 is 14 residues. The ends lost 4 bases at V and 5 bases at J; junction bases unmatched: 4. Germline lookup yields CDR1 SGHVT and CDR2 SQSDAQ.

V is TRBV28 and J is TRBJ2-3, with a possible D match to TRBD2 (7 bases). The ends were cut back, 5 bases at V and 5 bases at J, with 14 bases in the middle. The CDR3 is 14 amino acids. The V gene's germline CDR1 is MDHEN and CDR2 SYDVKM. The CDR3 sequence: CASSPRGGRDTQYF. The CDR3 nucleotides read TGTGCCAGCAGTCCTAGGGGGGGCCGAGATACGCAGTATTTT.

The V call is TRBV5-1, the J call TRBJ1-2, with a possible D match to TRBD1 (6 bases). This CDR3 comprises 15 residues. Germline CDR1 SGHRS, CDR2 YFSETQ. The V gene lost 3 bases and the J gene lost 1 base, with 13 bases spanning the gap. The CDR3 region is CASSSSTGINYGYTF. The CDR3, as DNA: TGCGCCAGCAGCTCGAGTACAGGGATTAACTATGGCTACACCTTC.

V gene TRBV9 combines with J gene TRBJ2-5, with D possibly being TRBD2 (6 bases). This CDR3 has 17 amino acids. Trimming took off 0 bases at V and 0 bases at J, with 15 bases between the two ends. Looked up from germline, CDR1 is SGDLS and CDR2 is YYNGEE. The CDR3 region is CASSVGLALSYQETQYF. Written as DNA, the CDR3 is TGTGCCAGCAGCGTAGGGCTAGCGTTATCGTACCAAGAGACCCAGTACTTC.

The V gene is TRBV6-5, the J gene TRBJ2-7, with 12 bases aligning to TRBD2. There are 13 residues in the CDR3. V lost 9 bases, J lost 7 bases, and 7 bases stayed unmatched. Germline V gene lookup returns CDR1 MNHEY and CDR2 SVGAGI. Here the CDR3 reads CASRTSGKGEQYF. CDR3 bases: TGTGCCAGTAGGACTAGCGGGAAAGGAGAGCAGTACTTC.

The chain links TRBV7-9 to TRBJ2-3, with D tentatively TRBD1 (5 bases). This CDR3 region has 13 residues. Germline V gene data show CDR1 as SEHNR and CDR2 as FQNEAQ (reference sequence). The germline V and J ends were trimmed by 5 bases and 0 bases, with 6 bases remaining between them. CDR3 amino acids: CASSRQSTDTQYF. For the CDR3, the DNA is TGTGCCAGCAGCCGACAGAGCACAGATACGCAGTATTTT.

The chain is built from TRBV2 and TRBJ1-5; 9 bases are shared with TRBD1. Trimming cost V 8 bases and J 0 bases; bases outside gene matches: 8. The germline V gene has CDR1 SNHLY and CDR2 FYNNEI. The CDR3 contains 16 residues. The CDR3 nucleotides read TGTGCCAGCGGGGGGGACAGGGTTAATAGCAATCAGCCCCAGCATTTT. Its translation: CASGGDRVNSNQPQHF.

This clone was seen once. The genes are TRBV29-1 and TRBJ1-6; 7 nucleotides line up with TRBD1. The CDR3 contains 13 residues. Germline V lookup: CDR1 SQVTM, CDR2 ANQGSEA. J gave up 9 bases and V 6 bases, and 8 bases lay outside the gene matches. The CDR3 is CSVGDRDGSPLHF. CDR3 in DNA: TGCAGCGTCGGAGACAGGGACGGTTCACCCCTCCACTTT.

The chain is built from TRBV10-2 and TRBJ2-1; 10 positions match TRBD2. In germline, CDR1 is WSHSY, CDR2 SAAADI. The CDR3 is made up of 19 amino acids. After removal of 0 bases from V and 7 bases from J, the junction contained 15 bases not matched to a gene. CDR3 region: CASSESGLAGVNGGNEQFF. CDR3 bases: TGCGCCAGCAGTGAGTCGGGGCTAGCGGGAGTAAATGGTGGGAATGAGCAGTTCTTC.